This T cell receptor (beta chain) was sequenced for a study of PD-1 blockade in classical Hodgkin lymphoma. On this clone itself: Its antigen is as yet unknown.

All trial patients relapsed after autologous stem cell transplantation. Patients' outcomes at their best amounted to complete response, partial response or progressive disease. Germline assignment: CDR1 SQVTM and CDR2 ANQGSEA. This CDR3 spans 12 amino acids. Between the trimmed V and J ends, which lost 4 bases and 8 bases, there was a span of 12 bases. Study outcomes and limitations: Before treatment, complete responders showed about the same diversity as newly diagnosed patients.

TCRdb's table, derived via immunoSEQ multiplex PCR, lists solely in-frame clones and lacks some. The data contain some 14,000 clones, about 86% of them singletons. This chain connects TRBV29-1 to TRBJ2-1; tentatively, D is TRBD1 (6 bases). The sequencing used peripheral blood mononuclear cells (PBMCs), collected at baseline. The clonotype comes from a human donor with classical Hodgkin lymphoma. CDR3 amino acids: CSVVRGGDEQFF. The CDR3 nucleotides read TGCAGCGTTGTCAGGGGTGGGGATGAGCAGTTCTTC.